These 23 T cell receptor beta chains were all obtained from the same sample, sequenced in a study of CD4 and CD8 cells across lung adenocarcinoma regions. Using its own MiXCR run on the PCR reads, TCRdb lists one record per CDR3 protein. The profile covers tens of thousands of distinct CDR3 sequences, with under 65% appearing a single time and about a fifth taken by the ten largest. Specimen: CD4+ T cells from the center of a lung tumor. The source is a male donor with lung adenocarcinoma. The CD4 and CD8 labels of this study may be unreliable.

The J gene is TRBJ2-5, the V gene TRBV27, with D hard to call. The tail of the sequence fits TRBJ2-7 better, so the J call may be wrong. The germline gives CDR1 MNHEY, CDR2 SMNVEV (reference sequence). The CDR3 is 13 residues long. The CDR3 here is CASSYGGLREQYF. Written as DNA, the CDR3 is TGTGCCAGCAGTTATGGCGGCTTGCGCGAGCAGTACTTC.

This clonotype showed up many times. The chain recombines TRBV4-1 with TRBJ2-1; TRBD2 agrees at 7 bases. Trimming cost V 3 bases and J 2 bases; bases outside gene matches: 7. Germline V gene data show CDR1 as MGHRA and CDR2 as YSYEKL. CDR3 size: 16 residues. This CDR3 is CASSQARTSTYNEQFF. The CDR3, as DNA: TGCGCCAGCAGCCAGGCTCGGACTAGTACCTACAATGAGCAGTTCTTC.

The chain links TRBV27 to TRBJ2-5; no clear D. Trimming removed 11 bases from V and 8 bases from J, with 27 bases in between. The germline V gene has CDR1 MNHEY and CDR2 SMNVEV (reference sequence). The CDR3 length is 15 residues. The CDR3 region has the DNA TGTGCCGCGAGGACCGGATTTCGAGACACAGATACCCAGTACTTC. Translation gives CAARTGFRDTDTQYF.

This clonotype was detected only a few times. The rearrangement joins TRBV12-3 or TRBV12-4 to TRBJ2-3, with D tentatively TRBD2 (6 bases). Trimming took 7 bases from V and 4 from J, leaving 18 bases between them. This CDR3 spans 15 amino acids. The CDR3 sequence is CASTPRDGSPDTQYF. In DNA form, the CDR3 reads TGTGCCAGCACCCCCCGGGACGGGAGCCCAGATACGCAGTATTTT.

This clonotype was detected many times. This chain links TRBV10-2 with TRBJ2-1; D perhaps matches TRBD1 (5 bases). Trimming left V 6 bases short and J 4 bases short, with 13 bases between. The CDR3 is 14 residues long. Germline V gives CDR1 WSHSY, CDR2 SAAADI. CDR3 DNA sequence: TGCGCCAGCAGAGGGGCGGTCCCTTACAATGAGCAGTTCTTC. This translates into CASRGAVPYNEQFF.

The V and J genes are TRBV6-5 and TRBJ2-7; D not certain. The V and J ends lost 2 bases and 0 bases respectively, with 11 bases between them. The CDR3 contains 15 residues. Per the germline V gene, CDR1 is MNHEY and CDR2 is SVGAGI. CDR3 in DNA: TGTGCCAGCAGTTACAGCGTTAGCCCCTCCTACGAGCAGTACTTC. Translation gives CASSYSVSPSYEQYF.

By share, this clonotype ranks as medium-sized. In DNA form, the CDR3 reads TGCGCCAGCAGTCTGGCGGGGAACTCCTACGAGCAGTACTTC. Translation gives CASSLAGNSYEQYF. The chain uses TRBV5-1 and TRBJ2-7; D might be TRBD2 (6 bases). This CDR3 region has 14 residues. Trimming cost V 5 bases and J 0 bases, with 12 bases left between them. Germline CDR1 SGHRS, CDR2 YFSETQ.

Sample share makes this clonotype medium-sized. The gene calls are TRBV6-5 and TRBJ2-1, with D possibly TRBD1 on 6 matching bases. The J call is uncertain, as TRBJ2-7 better fits the DNA end. This CDR3 region has 14 residues. Germline CDR1 is MNHEY and CDR2 is SVGAGI. CDR3 DNA: TGTGCCAGCAGTTACGGGTCCAGGGGCTACGAGCAGTACTTC. It codes for CASSYGSRGYEQYF.

This clonotype was detected only a few times. The chain carries TRBV6-1 and TRBJ2-7; TRBD2 aligns across 8 bases. The junction had 4 bases not matched to a gene; V was cut back by 6 bases and J by 0 bases. The CDR3 contains 14 residues. The germline gives CDR1 MNHNS, CDR2 SASEGT. The CDR3 sequence is CASRLAASSYEQYF. CDR3 DNA: TGTGCCAGCAGACTAGCGGCTAGCTCCTACGAGCAGTACTTC.

A remark on this clonotype: This likely comes from a read error, as the CDR3 has no conserved phenylalanine or tryptophan at its end. Because the CDR3's place on the DNA is in doubt, the DNA is left out and the CDR3 is given as listed by TCRdb. The chain uses TRBV6-1 and TRBJ2-5; the table's D call TRBD1 went unverified against the DNA. Ends included, the CDR3 has 14 residues. CDR1 is MNHNS and CDR2 is SASEGT in the germline V gene. This chain's CDR3 is CASSPGLGPESQHS.

With respect to this clonotype: The junction and the germline gene differ at one end; a read error may be behind it. The chain recombines TRBV6-1 with TRBJ2-3, with no clear D. Looked up from germline, CDR1 is MNHNS and CDR2 is SASEGT. CDR3 size: 15 residues. The CDR3 DNA follows: TGTGCCAGGAGCCTCCAGTCCGTGAGTACAGATACGCAGTTTTTT. The encoded protein is CARSLQSVSTDTQFF.

The J gene is TRBJ2-1, the V gene TRBV6-1; 9 positions match TRBD2. The J call is in doubt because the DNA end fits TRBJ2-5 better. Germline loops: CDR1 MNHNS, CDR2 SASEGT. The CDR3 length is 18 residues. This chain's CDR3 is CASSEKIRPGAGGETQYF. In DNA form, the CDR3 reads TGTGCCAGCAGTGAAAAGATCCGTCCAGGGGCGGGAGGGGAGACCCAGTACTTC.

This clonotype showed up many times. This chain joins TRBV27 and TRBJ1-5; D not certain. Per the germline V gene, CDR1 is MNHEY and CDR2 is SMNVEV (reference sequence). This CDR3 has 15 residues. Trimming pared 6 bases from V and 0 bases from J, leaving 12 bases between. CDR3 bases: TGTGCCAGCAGGCCCGGGATAGGTAGCAATCAGCCCCAGCATTTT. Encoded protein: CASRPGIGSNQPQHF.

This sequence joins TRBV6-1 and TRBJ2-5; 10 nucleotides line up with TRBD2. After removal of 4 bases from V and 11 bases from J, the junction contained 22 bases not matched to a gene. The germline CDR1 and CDR2 sequences are MNHNS and SASEGT. The CDR3 covers 18 residues. As DNA, the CDR3 is TGTGCCAGCAGTGTTTCCAGGGGTCTCCCGGGACTAGCGTTTGAGCAGTACTTC. This sequence encodes CASSVSRGLPGLAFEQYF.

The gene calls are TRBV7-8 and TRBJ2-4; a weak D match, TRBD2 (6 bases). The CDR3 consists of 18 residues. Germline V gives CDR1 SGHVS, CDR2 FQNEAQ. V gave up 5 bases and J gave up 6 bases, with 26 bases separating them. CDR3 residues: CASSPSPMSVVGGNIQYF. CDR3 bases: TGTGCCAGCAGCCCATCGCCTATGTCAGTGGTCGGGGGAAACATTCAGTACTTC.

Judged by abundance, this clonotype is medium-sized (0.01 to 0.1%). The chain is built from TRBV6-5 and TRBJ2-1; either TRBD1 or TRBD2 may supply D (6 bases each). Germline CDR1 reads MNHEY; CDR2 reads SVGAGI. This CDR3 has 16 amino acids. V gave up 0 bases and J gave up 6 bases, with 15 bases separating them. The CDR3 DNA reads TGTGCCAGCAGTTACTCGTCGGGGGCCTGGTCCAATGAGCAGTTCTTC. Translating gives CASSYSSGAWSNEQFF.

On this clonotype itself: At one boundary the junction diverges from the germline segment, which might be a read error. The V and J genes are TRBV25-1 and TRBJ2-3; D uncertain. The CDR3 totals 13 residues. Germline V gene lookup returns CDR1 MGHDK and CDR2 SYGVNS. The CDR3 DNA reads as TGTGCCAGGGGTATGAGAGGCAAAGATACGCAGTATTTC. Translating gives CARGMRGKDTQYF.

This clonotype has a count of ten or more. The chain joins TRBV14 to TRBJ2-3, with 9 bases identical to TRBD2. CDR1 is SGHDN, CDR2 FVKESK, per germline. The CDR3 has 17 residues. With V trimmed by 5 bases and J by 0 bases, 9 bases remained unmatched. In DNA form, the CDR3 reads TGTGCCAGCAGCGCGCTAGCGGGATCATCTAGCACAGATACGCAGTATTTT. Translation: CASSALAGSSSTDTQYF.

Only one count was recorded for this clonotype. V and J are TRBV6-1 and TRBJ2-3; a possible D gene is TRBD2 (7 bases). Trimming removed 6 bases from V and 5 bases from J, with 21 bases in between. Germline V CDR1 and CDR2: MNHNS, SASEGT. The CDR3 totals 16 residues. CDR3 loop: CASRGKGGGGKDTQYF. CDR3 DNA sequence: TGTGCCAGCAGGGGTAAGGGGGGGGGTGGCAAAGATACGCAGTATTTT.

This clonotype appeared once. V is TRBV6-1 and J is TRBJ2-3; 12 positions match TRBD2. CDR1 is MNHNS and CDR2 is SASEGT in the germline V gene. V shed 8 bases, J shed 10 bases, and the junction held 19 bases outside the gene matches. The length of the CDR3 is 17 residues. Here the CDR3 reads CASRGGPGLAGSGAQYF. The CDR3 coding sequence is TGTGCCAGCCGGGGGGGACCAGGACTAGCGGGGTCCGGTGCGCAGTATTTT.

The genes are TRBV6-1 and TRBJ2-2; TRBD2 might be the D (6 bases). The J call is in doubt because the DNA end fits TRBJ2-3 better. CDR3 size: 17 residues. Looked up from germline, CDR1 is MNHNS and CDR2 is SASEGT. CDR3 residues: CASSRRGAAVGTGAQYF. CDR3 coding DNA: TGTGCCAGCAGCCGGAGGGGAGCAGCGGTAGGCACCGGGGCGCAGTATTTT.

The CDR3 bases are TGTGCCAGCAGTTACCGAGGCAGGCCCTACGAGCAGTACTTC. This gives the protein CASSYRGRPYEQYF. V gene TRBV6-2 or TRBV6-3 combines with J gene TRBJ2-7; D unclear. Per the germline V gene, CDR1 is MNHEY and CDR2 is SVGEGT. Trimming stripped 2 bases from V and 2 bases from J, with 10 bases between. CDR3 size: 14 residues.

This clonotype was observed at least ten times. V is TRBV27 and J is TRBJ2-2, with 8 nucleotides matching TRBD2. Germline assignment: CDR1 MNHEY and CDR2 SMNVEV (reference sequence). The CDR3 has 16 amino acids. V shed 8 bases, J shed 4 bases, and the junction held 12 bases outside the gene matches. For the CDR3, the DNA is TGTGCCAGCTGGGACGCGGGACTAGGAAGCACCGGGGAGCTGTTTTTT. It specifies CASWDAGLGSTGELFF.